The 24 T cell receptor beta chains reported below all come from one sample, sequenced in a study of Tregs in tolerant kidney transplant recipients. The repertoire was sequenced with immunoSEQ multiplex PCR; TCRdb's copy has only in-frame clones and lacks some. Counted here are about 240,000 clones, about 86% occurring once; the ten biggest clones make up around 0.61%. Sequences were obtained from CD4+ T cells from blood. Every receptor here comes from a human donor in good health.

The gene calls are TRBV7-9 and TRBJ1-2; perhaps TRBD1 as D (5 bases). Germline V gene data show CDR1 as SEHNR and CDR2 as FQNEAQ (reference sequence). The CDR3 totals 13 residues. V was trimmed by 4 bases and J by 4 bases, leaving 10 bases between them. The CDR3 DNA sequence: TGTGCCAGCAGCTCCCAGGGCACCTATGGCTACACCTTC. Translating gives CASSSQGTYGYTF.

This chain links TRBV7-8 with TRBJ1-1, with D possibly TRBD1 on 6 matching bases. This CDR3 region has 13 residues. Trimming removed 5 bases from V and 0 bases from J, with 7 bases in between. The germline CDR1 and CDR2 sequences are SGHVS and FQNEAQ. CDR3 region: CASSRTVNTEAFF. CDR3 in DNA: TGTGCCAGCAGCCGGACAGTGAACACTGAAGCTTTCTTT.

The chain employs TRBV5-4 and TRBJ2-7; D possibly corresponds to TRBD2 (6 bases). Deletions cut 4 bases from V and 0 bases from J, with 11 bases between. The CDR3 is 14 amino acids. Germline-derived CDR1 and CDR2 are SGHNT and YYREEE (reference sequence). The CDR3 coding sequence is TGTGCCAGCAGCGACCGGGGGAGCTCCTACGAGCAGTACTTC. It yields the protein CASSDRGSSYEQYF.

V and J are TRBV11-2 and TRBJ2-3; D remains ambiguous. The germline gives CDR1 SGHAT, CDR2 FQNNGV. Trimming removed 5 bases at V and 5 bases at J, with 8 bases between. This CDR3 comprises 12 residues. CDR3 coding DNA: TGTGCCAGCAGCCAAGGGAAAGATACGCAGTATTTT. This translates into CASSQGKDTQYF.

The chain uses TRBV18 and TRBJ2-1, with 10 positions matching TRBD2. The J segment lost 9 bases and the V segment lost 3 bases, leaving 8 bases of the junction unmatched. Looked up from germline, CDR1 is KGHSH and CDR2 is LQKENI. The CDR3 length is 15 residues. CDR3 loop: CASSPGLAGAIEQFF. The DNA of the CDR3 is TGTGCCAGCTCACCGGGGCTAGCGGGAGCTATTGAGCAGTTCTTC.

V gene TRBV7-9 combines with J gene TRBJ2-7; D perhaps matches TRBD2 (6 bases). Looked up from germline, CDR1 is SEHNR and CDR2 is FQNEAQ (reference sequence). The CDR3 runs 15 residues. V was clipped by 5 bases and J by 3 bases, with 17 bases between them. The CDR3 spells CASSQGISGGYEQYF. The CDR3 DNA follows: TGTGCCAGCAGCCAAGGGATTAGCGGAGGCTACGAGCAGTACTTC.

The chain has TRBV10-2 and TRBJ2-7, with 10 bases that match TRBD2. The germline CDR1 and CDR2 sequences are WSHSY and SAAADI. The CDR3 runs 14 residues. V lost 7 bases, J lost 1 base, and 4 bases stayed unmatched. CDR3 residues: CASKPSGSSYEQYF. The CDR3 DNA sequence: TGCGCCAGCAAGCCTAGCGGGAGTTCCTACGAGCAGTACTTC.

On this clone: A read error may produce the germline difference seen at one junction end. This chain links TRBV30 with TRBJ2-2; 9 nucleotides align to TRBD2. The CDR3 contains 15 residues. Germline CDR1 GTSNPN, CDR2 SVGIG (reference sequence). In nucleotides, the CDR3 is TGTGCCGGGAGACTTAGCGGGAGGAACACCGGGGAGCTGTTTTTT. Residues: CAGRLSGRNTGELFF.

This clone turned up a few times. The chain couples TRBV4-2 to TRBJ1-3, with no clear D. Trimming removed 0 bases from V and 1 base from J, with 7 bases in between. CDR1 and CDR2 from the germline V gene are LGHNA and YNFKEQ. This CDR3 comprises 15 residues. In DNA, the CDR3 is TGTGCCAGCAGCCAAGAGCGGTTTTCTGGAAACACCATATATTTT. Its translation: CASSQERFSGNTIYF.

The CDR3 DNA is TGTGCCAGCAGCGGCCGGACAGGAGGTGGCTACACCTTC. It encodes CASSGRTGGGYTF. The chain carries TRBV7-2 and TRBJ1-2; 7 nucleotides match TRBD1. V shed 5 bases and J 7 bases; nucleotides not matched to a gene: 7. CDR3 length: 13 amino acids. The germline V gene has CDR1 SGHTA and CDR2 FQGNSA.

V gene TRBV6-6 combines with J gene TRBJ1-3; D gene ambiguous. V lost 1 base, J lost 1 base, and 5 bases lay in between. Germline V gives CDR1 MNHNY, CDR2 SVGAGI (reference sequence). This CDR3 has 14 amino acids. The CDR3 sequence: CASSYYGSGNTIYF. CDR3 sequence (DNA): TGTGCCAGCAGTTACTATGGATCTGGAAACACCATATATTTT.

Of note for this clone: The sample holds other DNA sequences that translate to the same CDR3. This chain links TRBV15 with TRBJ1-4, with D possibly TRBD1 on 5 matching bases. The CDR3 spans 12 residues. With 3 bases removed from V and 8 bases from J, the gap between germline ends came to 7 bases. Germline lookup yields CDR1 LNHNV and CDR2 YYDKDF (reference sequence). CDR3 in amino acids: CATSREGEKLFF. CDR3 nucleotide sequence: TGTGCCACCAGCAGGGAGGGGGAAAAACTGTTTTTT.

V gene TRBV12-5 combines with J gene TRBJ2-5; D uncertain. The CDR3 spans 12 residues. Looked up from germline, CDR1 is LGHNT and CDR2 is FRNRAP. The V and J ends lost 4 bases and 4 bases respectively, with 7 bases between them. DNA of the CDR3: TGTGCTAGTGGTTCGGCTCTAGAGACCCAGTACTTC. This gives the protein CASGSALETQYF. Full variable domain (missing parts from reference TRBV12-5 and TRBJ2-5): DARVTQTPRHKVTEMGQEVTMRCQPILGHNTVFWYRQTMMQGLELLAYFRNRAPLDDSGMPKDRFSAEMPDATLATLKIQPSEPRDSAVYFCASGSALETQYFGPGTRLLVL.

CDR3 in amino acids: CASSLRGIKGYTF. CDR3 nucleotides: TGTGCCAGCAGCTTAAGAGGGATCAAGGGCTACACCTTC. V and J are TRBV13 and TRBJ1-2; D remains ambiguous. Trimming cost V 2 bases and J 8 bases, with 12 bases left between them. The CDR3 runs 13 residues. Per the germline V gene, CDR1 is PRHDT and CDR2 is FYEKMQ (reference sequence).

The chain employs TRBV2 and TRBJ2-7; D may be TRBD1 (6 bases). Per the germline V gene, CDR1 is SNHLY and CDR2 is FYNNEI. V was cut by 5 bases and J by 1 base, with 12 bases left in between. The CDR3 length is 14 residues. CDR3 loop: CASSTGNPSYEQYF. The CDR3 nucleotides read TGTGCCAGCAGTACAGGGAACCCATCCTACGAGCAGTACTTC.

This chain uses TRBV5-1 with TRBJ2-1; a weak D match, TRBD2 (6 bases). This CDR3 spans 15 amino acids. The V and J ends lost 0 bases and 8 bases respectively, with 15 bases between them. The germline gives CDR1 SGHRS, CDR2 YFSETQ. The CDR3 DNA sequence: TGCGCCAGCAGCTTGGGGGACTCCTGGTTGGATGAGCAGTTCTTC. Its protein product is CASSLGDSWLDEQFF.

The rearrangement links TRBV30 to TRBJ1-5, with D unclear. This CDR3 contains 13 residues. Germline CDR1 reads GTSNPN; CDR2 reads SVGIG (reference sequence). V gave up 7 bases and J gave up 5 bases, with 15 bases separating them. The CDR3 DNA sequence: TGTGCCTTCGCGAGCAGGTCAGATCAGCCCCAGCATTTT. Its protein is CAFASRSDQPQHF.

The CDR3 sequence is CATRDSYNSPLHF. The CDR3 DNA follows: TGTGCCACCAGGGACAGCTATAATTCACCCCTCCACTTT. The gene calls are TRBV15 and TRBJ1-6, with D possibly TRBD1 on 6 matching bases. This CDR3 has 13 residues. Germline CDR1 and CDR2: LNHNV and YYDKDF (reference sequence). V was shortened by 6 bases and J by 3 bases, with 6 bases between the two germline ends.

V gene TRBV6-1 combines with J gene TRBJ2-7; D ambiguous. Deletions cut 1 base from V and 3 bases from J, with 13 bases between. The CDR3 spans 15 residues. Germline V gene lookup returns CDR1 MNHNS and CDR2 SASEGT. The CDR3 DNA reads as TGTGCCAGCAGTGAAGGGCAGCTGATTAACTACGAGCAGTACTTC. Translating it yields CASSEGQLINYEQYF.

V is TRBV7-9 and J is TRBJ2-7; D is possibly TRBD1 (6 bases). This CDR3 is 15 amino acids long. Per the germline V gene, CDR1 is SEHNR and CDR2 is FQNEAQ (reference sequence). Trimming pared 5 bases from V and 4 bases from J, leaving 18 bases between. The DNA of the CDR3 is TGTGCCAGCAGCCAAACTTTTACAGGGAGATACGAGCAGTACTTC. This gives the protein CASSQTFTGRYEQYF.

This clone was observed a few times. The genes are TRBV10-3 and TRBJ1-3; TRBD1 matches 8 bases. CDR1 and CDR2 (germline): ENHRY, SYGVKD. The V gene end was trimmed by 1 base and the J gene end by 0 bases; junction bases not matched to a gene: 8. The CDR3 runs 18 residues. The CDR3 DNA reads TGTGCCATCAGTGAGTTCGGACAGGGACGGAGCTCTGGAAACACCATATATTTT. Protein product: CAISEFGQGRSSGNTIYF.

V gene TRBV29-1 combines with J gene TRBJ2-2, with D unclear. CDR3 length: 13 amino acids. The V end was cut by 7 bases, the J end by 2 bases, with 11 bases between. Germline CDR1 and CDR2: SQVTM and ANQGSEA. CDR3 bases: TGCAGCGCCCGGACCGGTAACACCGGGGAGCTGTTTTTT. Its translation is CSARTGNTGELFF.

The chain employs TRBV7-6 and TRBJ2-1; 8 nucleotides match TRBD1. Per germline, CDR1 SGHVS and CDR2 FNYEAQ. Unmatched junction bases numbered 5, after V lost 5 bases and J lost 2 bases. The CDR3 is made up of 15 amino acids. The CDR3 bases are TGTGCCAGCAGCCGTGGGACAGGAGCCTACAATGAGCAGTTCTTC. This translates into CASSRGTGAYNEQFF.

This chain joins TRBV29-1 and TRBJ2-7; D is perhaps TRBD1 (6 bases). Trimming took 4 bases from V and 3 from J, leaving 10 bases between them. The CDR3 extends over 12 amino acids. Per the germline V gene, CDR1 is SQVTM and CDR2 is ANQGSEA. CDR3 protein: CSVARTDYEQYF. The CDR3 DNA reads as TGCAGCGTTGCTAGGACAGACTACGAGCAGTACTTC.